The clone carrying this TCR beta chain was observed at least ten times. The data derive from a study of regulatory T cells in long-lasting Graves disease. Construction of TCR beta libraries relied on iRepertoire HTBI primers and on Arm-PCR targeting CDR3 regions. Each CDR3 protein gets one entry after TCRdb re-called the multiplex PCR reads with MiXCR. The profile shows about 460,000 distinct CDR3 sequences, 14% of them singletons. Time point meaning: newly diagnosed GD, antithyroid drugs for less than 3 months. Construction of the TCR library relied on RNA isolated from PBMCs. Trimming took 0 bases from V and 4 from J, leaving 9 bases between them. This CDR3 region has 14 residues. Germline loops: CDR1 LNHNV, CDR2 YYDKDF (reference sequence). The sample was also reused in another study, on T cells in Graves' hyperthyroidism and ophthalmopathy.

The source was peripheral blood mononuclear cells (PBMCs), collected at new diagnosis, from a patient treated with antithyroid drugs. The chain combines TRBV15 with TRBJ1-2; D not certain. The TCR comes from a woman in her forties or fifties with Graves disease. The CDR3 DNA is TGTGCCACCAGCAGAGATCGGTCCGTCTATGGCTACACCTTC. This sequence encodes CATSRDRSVYGYTF. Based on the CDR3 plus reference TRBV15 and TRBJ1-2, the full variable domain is DAMVIQNPRYQVTQFGKPVTLSCSQTLNHNVMYWYQQKSSQAPKLLFHYYDKDFNNEADTPDNFQSRRPNTSFCFLDIRSPGLGDTAMYLCATSRDRSVYGYTFGSGTRLTVV.